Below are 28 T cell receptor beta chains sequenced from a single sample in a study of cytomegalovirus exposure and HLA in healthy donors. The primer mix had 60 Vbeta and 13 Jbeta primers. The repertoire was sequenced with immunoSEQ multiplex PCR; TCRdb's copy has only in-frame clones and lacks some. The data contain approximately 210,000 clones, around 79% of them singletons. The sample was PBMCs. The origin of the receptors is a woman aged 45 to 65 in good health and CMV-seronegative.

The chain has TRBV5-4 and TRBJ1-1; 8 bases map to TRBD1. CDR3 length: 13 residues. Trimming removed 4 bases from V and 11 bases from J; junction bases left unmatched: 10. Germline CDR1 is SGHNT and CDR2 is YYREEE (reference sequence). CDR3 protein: CASSHRGGGPAFF. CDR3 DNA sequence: TGTGCCAGCAGCCACAGGGGGGGAGGGCCGGCTTTCTTT.

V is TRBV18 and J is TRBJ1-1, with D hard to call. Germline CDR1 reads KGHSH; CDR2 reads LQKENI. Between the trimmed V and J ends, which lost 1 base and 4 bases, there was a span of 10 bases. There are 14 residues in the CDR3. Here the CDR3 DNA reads TGTGCCAGCTCACCACGTCCCGGGTTCACTGAAGCTTTCTTT. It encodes CASSPRPGFTEAFF.

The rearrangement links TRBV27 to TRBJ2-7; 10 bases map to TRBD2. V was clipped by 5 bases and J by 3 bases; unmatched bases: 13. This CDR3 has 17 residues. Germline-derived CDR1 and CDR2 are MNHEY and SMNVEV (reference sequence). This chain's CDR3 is CASSPGGLAGVYYEQYF. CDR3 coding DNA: TGTGCCAGCAGTCCGGGGGGGCTAGCGGGAGTTTACTACGAGCAGTACTTC.

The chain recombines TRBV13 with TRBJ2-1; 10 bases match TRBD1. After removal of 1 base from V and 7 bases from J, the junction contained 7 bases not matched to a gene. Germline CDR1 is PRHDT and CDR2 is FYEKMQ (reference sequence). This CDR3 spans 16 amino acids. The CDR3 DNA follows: TGTGCCAGCAGCTTAGACCCCGGGACAGGGGTTAATGAGCAGTTCTTC. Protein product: CASSLDPGTGVNEQFF.

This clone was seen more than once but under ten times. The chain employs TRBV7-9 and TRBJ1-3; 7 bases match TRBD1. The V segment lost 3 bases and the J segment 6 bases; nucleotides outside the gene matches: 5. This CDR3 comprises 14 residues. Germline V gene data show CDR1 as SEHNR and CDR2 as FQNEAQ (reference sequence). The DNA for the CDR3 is TGTGCCAGCAGCTTCGACAGGGCCCTAAACACCATATATTTT. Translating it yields CASSFDRALNTIYF.

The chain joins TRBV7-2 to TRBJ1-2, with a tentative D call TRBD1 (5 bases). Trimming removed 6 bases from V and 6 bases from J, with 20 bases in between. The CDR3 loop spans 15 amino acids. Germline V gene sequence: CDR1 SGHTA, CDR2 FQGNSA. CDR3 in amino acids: CASSYEPSGGHGYTF. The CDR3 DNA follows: TGTGCCAGCAGTTACGAACCTAGCGGGGGACATGGCTACACCTTC.

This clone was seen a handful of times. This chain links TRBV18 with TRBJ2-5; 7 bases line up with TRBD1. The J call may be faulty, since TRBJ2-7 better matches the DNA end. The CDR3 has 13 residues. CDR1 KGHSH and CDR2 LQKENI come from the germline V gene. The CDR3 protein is CASSTGTSYEQYF. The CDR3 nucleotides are TGTGCCAGCTCGACAGGGACCTCCTACGAGCAGTACTTC.

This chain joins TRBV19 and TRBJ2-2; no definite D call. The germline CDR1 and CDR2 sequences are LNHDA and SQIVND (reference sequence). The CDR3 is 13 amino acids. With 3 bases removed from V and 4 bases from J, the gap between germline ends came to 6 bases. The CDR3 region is CASSMISTGELFF. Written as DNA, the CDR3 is TGTGCCAGTAGTATGATTAGCACCGGGGAGCTGTTTTTT.

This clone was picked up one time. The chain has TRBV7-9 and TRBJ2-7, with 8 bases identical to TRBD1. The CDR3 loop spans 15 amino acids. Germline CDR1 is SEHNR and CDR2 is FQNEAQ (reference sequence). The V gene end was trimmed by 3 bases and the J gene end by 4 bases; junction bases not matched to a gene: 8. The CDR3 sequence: CASSLTGAFMYEQYF. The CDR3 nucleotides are TGTGCCAGCAGCTTGACAGGGGCCTTTATGTACGAGCAGTACTTC. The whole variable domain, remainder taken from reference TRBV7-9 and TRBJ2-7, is DTGVSQNPRHKITKRGQNVTFRCDPISEHNRLYWYRQTLGQGPEFLTYFQNEAQLEKSRLLSDRFSAERPKGSFSTLEIQRTEQGDSAMYLCASSLTGAFMYEQYFGPGTRLTVT.

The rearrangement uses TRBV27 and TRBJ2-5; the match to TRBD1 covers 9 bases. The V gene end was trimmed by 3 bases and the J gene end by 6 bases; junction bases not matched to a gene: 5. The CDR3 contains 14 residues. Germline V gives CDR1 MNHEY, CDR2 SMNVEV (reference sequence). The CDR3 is CASSFRDRVKTQYF. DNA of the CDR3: TGTGCCAGCAGTTTCCGGGACAGGGTGAAGACCCAGTACTTC.

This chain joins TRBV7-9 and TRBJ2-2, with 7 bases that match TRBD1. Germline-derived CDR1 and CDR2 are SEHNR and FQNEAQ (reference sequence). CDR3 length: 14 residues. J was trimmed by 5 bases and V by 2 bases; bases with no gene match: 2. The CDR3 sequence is CASSLLQGTGELFF. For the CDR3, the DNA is TGTGCCAGCAGCTTACTACAGGGGACCGGGGAGCTGTTTTTT.

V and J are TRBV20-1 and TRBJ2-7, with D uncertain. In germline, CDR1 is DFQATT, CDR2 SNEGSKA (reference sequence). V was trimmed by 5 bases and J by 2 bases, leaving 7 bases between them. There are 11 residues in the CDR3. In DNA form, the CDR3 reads TGCAGTGCTTATAATCCCTACGAGCAGTACTTC. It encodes CSAYNPYEQYF.

The CDR3 DNA reads TGCGCCAGCAGCTCAGGGTCAACCACCAAGAGGGAGACCCAGTACTTC. It encodes CASSSGSTTKRETQYF. The V call is TRBV5-1, the J call TRBJ2-5; TRBD1 is a possible D gene (5 bases). The V gene lost 3 bases and the J gene lost 5 bases, with 20 bases spanning the gap. Per the germline V gene, CDR1 is SGHRS and CDR2 is YFSETQ. The CDR3 runs 16 residues.

This CDR3 is CASSYSLDNEQFF. CDR3 nucleotide sequence: TGTGCCAGCAGTTATTCACTGGACAATGAGCAGTTCTTC. The chain links TRBV28 to TRBJ2-1; no clear D gene. CDR1 MDHEN and CDR2 SYDVKM come from the germline V gene. V was shortened by 4 bases and J by 5 bases, with 9 bases between the two germline ends. The CDR3 is made up of 13 amino acids. Together with reference TRBV28 and TRBJ2-1, the CDR3 gives the full variable domain: DVKVTQSSRYLVKRTGEKVFLECVQDMDHENMFWYRQDPGLGLRLIYFSYDVKMKEKGDIPEGYSVSREKKERFSLILESASTNQTSMYLCASSYSLDNEQFFGPGTRLTVL.

The CDR3 coding sequence is TGTGCCAGCACCGACACCCTCGTTGGAGAGACCCAGTACTTC. Its protein is CASTDTLVGETQYF. The chain combines TRBV5-6 with TRBJ2-5; D not resolved. CDR3 length equals 14 residues. Trimming stripped 6 bases from V and 4 bases from J, with 16 bases between. The germline V gene encodes CDR1 SGHDT and CDR2 YYEEEE.

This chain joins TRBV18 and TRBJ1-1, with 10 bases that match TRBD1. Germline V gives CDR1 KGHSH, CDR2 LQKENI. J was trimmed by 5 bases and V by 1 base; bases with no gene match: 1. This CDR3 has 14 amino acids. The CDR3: CASSPRTGGTEAFF. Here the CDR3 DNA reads TGTGCCAGCTCACCACGGACAGGGGGGACTGAAGCTTTCTTT.

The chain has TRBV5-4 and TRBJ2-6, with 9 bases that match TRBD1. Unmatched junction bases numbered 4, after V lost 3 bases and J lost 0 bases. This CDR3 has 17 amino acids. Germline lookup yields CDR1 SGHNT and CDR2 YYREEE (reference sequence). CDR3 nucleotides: TGTGCCAGCAGCTCACAGGGGGCAGGCTCTGGGGCCAACGTCCTGACTTTC. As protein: CASSSQGAGSGANVLTF. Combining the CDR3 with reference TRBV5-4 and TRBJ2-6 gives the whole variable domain ETGVTQSPTHLIKTRGQQVTLRCSSQSGHNTVSWYQQALGQGPQFIFQYYREEENGRGNFPPRFSGLQFPNYSSELNVNALELDDSALYLCASSSQGAGSGANVLTFGAGSRLTVL.

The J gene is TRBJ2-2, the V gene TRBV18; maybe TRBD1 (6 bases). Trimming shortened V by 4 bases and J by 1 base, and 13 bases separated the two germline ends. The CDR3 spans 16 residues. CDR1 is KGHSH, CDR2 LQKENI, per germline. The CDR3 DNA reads TGTGCCAGCTCACAGGACAGTCTGAGGAACACCGGGGAGCTGTTTTTT. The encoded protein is CASSQDSLRNTGELFF. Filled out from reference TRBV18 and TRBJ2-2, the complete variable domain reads NAGVMQNPRHLVRRRGQEARLRCSPMKGHSHVYWYRQLPEEGLKFMVYLQKENIIDESGMPKERFSAEFPKEGPSILRIQQVVRGDSAAYFCASSQDSLRNTGELFFGEGSRLTVL.

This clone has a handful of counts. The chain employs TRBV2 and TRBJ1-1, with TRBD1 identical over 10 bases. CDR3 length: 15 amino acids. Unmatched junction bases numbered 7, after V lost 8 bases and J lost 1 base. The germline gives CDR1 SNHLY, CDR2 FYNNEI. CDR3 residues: CASGGQGIANTEAFF. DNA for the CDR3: TGTGCCAGCGGGGGACAGGGGATTGCGAACACTGAAGCTTTCTTT.

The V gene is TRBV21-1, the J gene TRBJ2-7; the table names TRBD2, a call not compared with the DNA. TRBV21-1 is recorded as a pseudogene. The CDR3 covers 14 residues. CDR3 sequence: CASSLSGVSYEQYF. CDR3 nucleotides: TGTGCCAGCAGCCTCTCGGGGGTGTCCTACGAGCAGTACTTC.

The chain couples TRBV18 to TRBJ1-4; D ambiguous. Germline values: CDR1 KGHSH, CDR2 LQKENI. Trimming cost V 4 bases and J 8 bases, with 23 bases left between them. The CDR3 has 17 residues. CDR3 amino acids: CASSLRGPREVGEKLFF. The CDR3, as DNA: TGTGCCAGCTCACTCCGAGGACCTAGGGAGGTCGGGGAAAAACTGTTTTTT.

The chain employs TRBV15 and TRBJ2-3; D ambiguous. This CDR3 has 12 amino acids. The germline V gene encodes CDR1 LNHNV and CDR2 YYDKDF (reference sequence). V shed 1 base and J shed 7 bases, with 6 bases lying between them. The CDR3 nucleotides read TGTGCCACCAGCAGAGGGTACAATACGCAGTATTTT. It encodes CATSRGYNTQYF.

The CDR3 sequence: CASSDRGGDRETQYF. CDR3 nucleotides: TGTGCCAGCAGTGATAGAGGAGGTGATAGGGAGACCCAGTACTTC. The rearrangement uses TRBV6-1 and TRBJ2-5; TRBD2 might be the D (5 bases). Looked up from germline, CDR1 is MNHNS and CDR2 is SASEGT. V was cut by 3 bases and J by 5 bases, with 16 bases left in between. This CDR3 contains 15 residues.

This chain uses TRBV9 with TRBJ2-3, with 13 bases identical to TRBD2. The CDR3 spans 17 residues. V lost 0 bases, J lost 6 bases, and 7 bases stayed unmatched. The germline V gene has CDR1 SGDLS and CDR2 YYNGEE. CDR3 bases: TGTGCCAGCAGCGTAGACCCACTAGCGGGGGGGCTCGATACGCAGTATTTT. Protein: CASSVDPLAGGLDTQYF. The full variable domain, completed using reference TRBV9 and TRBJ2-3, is DSGVTQTPKHLITATGQRVTLRCSPRSGDLSVYWYQQSLDQGLQFLIQYYNGEERAKGNILERFSAQQFPDLHSELNLSSLELGDSALYFCASSVDPLAGGLDTQYFGPGTRLTVL.

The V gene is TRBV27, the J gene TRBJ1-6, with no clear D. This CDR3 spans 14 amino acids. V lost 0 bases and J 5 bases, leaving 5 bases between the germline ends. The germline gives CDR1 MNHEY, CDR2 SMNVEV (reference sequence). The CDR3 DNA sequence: TGTGCCAGCAGTTTATCGGCAGATAATTCACCCCTCCACTTT. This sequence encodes CASSLSADNSPLHF.

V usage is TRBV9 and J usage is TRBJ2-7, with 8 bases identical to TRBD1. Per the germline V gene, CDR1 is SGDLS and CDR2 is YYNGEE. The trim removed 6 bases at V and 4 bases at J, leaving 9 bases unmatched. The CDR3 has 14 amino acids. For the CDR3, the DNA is TGTGCCAGCAACAACGGACAGGGCGGATACGAGCAGTACTTC. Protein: CASNNGQGGYEQYF. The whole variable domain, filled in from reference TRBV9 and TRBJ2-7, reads DSGVTQTPKHLITATGQRVTLRCSPRSGDLSVYWYQQSLDQGLQFLIQYYNGEERAKGNILERFSAQQFPDLHSELNLSSLELGDSALYFCASNNGQGGYEQYFGPGTRLTVT.

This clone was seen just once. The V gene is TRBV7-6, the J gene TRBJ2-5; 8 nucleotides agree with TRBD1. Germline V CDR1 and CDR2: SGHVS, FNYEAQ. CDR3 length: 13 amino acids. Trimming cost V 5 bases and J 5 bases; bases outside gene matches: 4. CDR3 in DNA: TGTGCCAGCAGCCCCCACAGGGGGGAGACCCAGTACTTC. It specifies CASSPHRGETQYF.

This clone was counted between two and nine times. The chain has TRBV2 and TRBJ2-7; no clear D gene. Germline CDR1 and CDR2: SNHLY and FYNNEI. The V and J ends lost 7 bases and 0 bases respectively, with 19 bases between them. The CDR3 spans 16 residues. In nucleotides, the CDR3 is TGTGCCAGCACCTCACCCCCAGCGACCCTCTCCTACGAGCAGTACTTC. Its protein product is CASTSPPATLSYEQYF.